These 30 T cell receptor beta chains were all obtained from the same sample, sequenced in a study of blood T cell repertoires in COVID-19. Assay used: immunoSEQ multiplex PCR; TCRdb lists only in-frame clones, some missing. The data contain about 180,000 clones, 80% to 90% of them singletons. Sequenced: peripheral blood. The receptors were sampled from a woman aged 80 or older with COVID-19, enrolled during active disease.

This CDR3 reads CASSLDAQSRPLGNTIYF. The CDR3 nucleotides read TGTGCCAGCAGCTTAGATGCACAGAGCCGTCCTTTGGGAAACACCATATATTTT. The V and J genes are TRBV7-6 and TRBJ1-3; no reliable D call. CDR1 and CDR2 from the germline V gene are SGHVS and FNYEAQ. Trimming shortened V by 1 base and J by 4 bases, and 20 bases separated the two germline ends. The length of the CDR3 is 18 residues.

The genes are TRBV20-1 and TRBJ1-5; no firm D call. The CDR3 is 11 amino acids. Between the trimmed V and J ends, which lost 6 bases and 11 bases, there was a span of 14 bases. The germline V gene encodes CDR1 DFQATT and CDR2 SNEGSKA (reference sequence). CDR3 sequence (DNA): TGCAGTGCGTCCGGAGGGCAAGCCCAGCATTTT. Translated, it gives CSASGGQAQHF.

V and J are TRBV5-5 and TRBJ2-7; 13 bases agree with TRBD2. The V gene end was trimmed by 4 bases and the J gene end by 3 bases; junction bases not matched to a gene: 7. This CDR3 is 16 amino acids long. CDR1 SGHKS and CDR2 YYEKEE come from the germline V gene (reference sequence). The DNA of the CDR3 is TGTGCCAGCAGCCCCAGACTAGCGGGGGGAATCTACGAGCAGTACTTC. Its translation: CASSPRLAGGIYEQYF.

This chain links TRBV6-6 with TRBJ2-3; 7 bases are a match to TRBD1. The germline CDR1 and CDR2 sequences are MNHNY and SVGAGI (reference sequence). Trimming cost V 6 bases and J 4 bases; bases outside gene matches: 4. The CDR3 is made up of 13 amino acids. The CDR3 nucleotides read TGTGCCAGCAGAGGCACAGGGGCAGATACGCAGTATTTT. Its translation: CASRGTGADTQYF.

This clone was observed a single time. The V call is TRBV5-6, the J call TRBJ2-1; 10 nucleotides align to TRBD1. The CDR3 is made up of 15 amino acids. The V gene end was trimmed by 4 bases and the J gene end by 12 bases; junction bases not matched to a gene: 13. Germline V CDR1 and CDR2: SGHDT, YYEEEE. In DNA, the CDR3 is TGTGCCAGCAGCCGCCGGGACAGGGGACTAGAAGGGCAGTTCTTC. It encodes CASSRRDRGLEGQFF. The full variable domain, in which reference TRBV5-6 and TRBJ2-1 provide the parts outside the CDR3, is DAGVTQSPTHLIKTRGQQVTLRCSPKSGHDTVSWYQQALGQGPQFIFQYYEEEERQRGNFPDRFSGHQFPNYSSELNVNALLLGDSALYLCASSRRDRGLEGQFFGPGTRLTVL.

The J gene is TRBJ2-2, the V gene TRBV4-2; 8 nucleotides match TRBD1. V gave up 1 base and J gave up 4 bases; unmatched junction bases: 5. Germline values: CDR1 LGHNA, CDR2 YNFKEQ. The CDR3 is made up of 16 amino acids. The DNA of the CDR3 is TGTGCCAGCAGCCAAGTGCCCGGGACAGGCACCGGGGAGCTGTTTTTT. It is translated as CASSQVPGTGTGELFF.

The rearrangement joins TRBV19 to TRBJ1-2, with D possibly being TRBD1 (6 bases). Germline V gene data show CDR1 as LNHDA and CDR2 as SQIVND (reference sequence). Deletions cut 1 base from V and 8 bases from J, with 11 bases between. The CDR3 extends over 13 amino acids. CDR3 protein: CASSIAQGRGYTF. The CDR3 DNA reads TGTGCCAGTAGTATAGCACAGGGTAGGGGCTACACCTTC.

J is TRBJ2-3 and V is TRBV24-1, with D possibly being TRBD2 (5 bases). The germline gives CDR1 KGHDR, CDR2 SFDVKD. CDR3 length: 12 residues. V was pared by 0 bases and J by 11 bases, with 8 bases between. CDR3 amino acids: CATSDLSRGQYF. CDR3 nucleotide sequence: TGTGCCACCAGTGATTTGTCCCGGGGGCAGTATTTT.

The chain employs TRBV11-2 and TRBJ2-3; D possibly corresponds to TRBD2 (6 bases). The CDR3 has 16 residues. Trimming took 1 base from V and 2 from J, leaving 13 bases between them. Germline CDR1 and CDR2: SGHAT and FQNNGV. The chain's CDR3 is CASSLGLADYTDTQYF. In nucleotides, the CDR3 is TGTGCCAGCAGCTTAGGGTTAGCGGACTACACAGATACGCAGTATTTT.

The V gene is TRBV5-6, the J gene TRBJ2-7; D unresolved. The CDR3 has 13 amino acids. Germline V gene data show CDR1 as SGHDT and CDR2 as YYEEEE. V was shortened by 4 bases and J by 6 bases, with 14 bases between the two germline ends. CDR3 DNA: TGTGCCAGCAGCACCCTCGGAGCTTCCGAGCAGTACTTC. Translated: CASSTLGASEQYF.

The count of this clone is one. The chain's CDR3 is CSVEAGWNGELFF. The CDR3 DNA reads as TGCAGCGTTGAGGCAGGGTGGAACGGGGAGCTGTTTTTT. The chain is built from TRBV29-1 and TRBJ2-2, with a tentative D call TRBD1 (5 bases). Germline loops: CDR1 SQVTM, CDR2 ANQGSEA. V was pared by 3 bases and J by 7 bases, with 12 bases between. The CDR3 is 13 residues long.

The V and J genes are TRBV5-4 and TRBJ1-4, with D maybe TRBD1 (6 bases). This CDR3 is built from 16 residues. The V gene's germline CDR1 is SGHNT and CDR2 YYREEE (reference sequence). Trimming stripped 4 bases from V and 0 bases from J, with 13 bases between. The CDR3 DNA follows: TGTGCCAGCAGCCCCGGGGCAGGGGCAACTAATGAAAAACTGTTTTTT. Its protein is CASSPGAGATNEKLFF.

This chain connects TRBV21-1 to TRBJ1-1; whether TRBD1, the table's D call, matches the DNA was not checked. TRBV21-1 is listed as a pseudogene. This CDR3 region has 18 residues. DNA for the CDR3: TGTGCCAGCAGCAGCCGACAGGGGACCCCCGACGTTGGCGCTGAAGCTTTCTTT. It specifies CASSSRQGTPDVGAEAFF.

The genes are TRBV25-1 and TRBJ1-1; 7 positions match TRBD1. J was trimmed by 0 bases and V by 6 bases; bases with no gene match: 1. Germline lookup yields CDR1 MGHDK and CDR2 SYGVNS. The CDR3 covers 13 residues. The CDR3 bases are TGTGCCAGCAGGGACAGGATGAACACTGAAGCTTTCTTT. This gives the protein CASRDRMNTEAFF.

The J gene is TRBJ2-3, the V gene TRBV3-1 (or the pseudogene TRBV3-2); D perhaps matches TRBD1 (6 bases). The CDR3 sequence is 16 residues long. V was trimmed by 5 bases and J by 2 bases, leaving 17 bases between them. The germline CDR1 and CDR2 sequences are LGHDT and YNNKEL (reference sequence). CDR3 protein: CASSKSRDISTDTQYF. The CDR3 nucleotides are TGTGCCAGCAGCAAAAGTCGGGACATTTCCACAGATACGCAGTATTTT.

The chain combines TRBV11-2 with TRBJ2-3; 8 bases are a match to TRBD2. Germline V gene data show CDR1 as SGHAT and CDR2 as FQNNGV. This CDR3 has 17 amino acids. The trim removed 1 base at V and 13 bases at J, leaving 19 bases unmatched. The CDR3 DNA reads TGTGCCAGCAGCTTAGGAAATGGCGGGAGGAGTTGGTTTGTCGAGTATTTT. Translated: CASSLGNGGRSWFVEYF.

J is TRBJ2-1 and V is TRBV15; TRBD2 matches 10 bases. The CDR3 runs to 16 residues. V shed 5 bases and J 5 bases; nucleotides not matched to a gene: 9. Germline V gene sequence: CDR1 LNHNV, CDR2 YYDKDF (reference sequence). The CDR3 bases are TGTGCCACCAGCGGACCTACTAGCGGGGCAAACAATGAGCAGTTCTTC. Residues: CATSGPTSGANNEQFF. The variable domain in full, with the rest retrieved from reference TRBV15 and TRBJ2-1, is DAMVIQNPRYQVTQFGKPVTLSCSQTLNHNVMYWYQQKSSQAPKLLFHYYDKDFNNEADTPDNFQSRRPNTSFCFLDIRSPGLGDTAMYLCATSGPTSGANNEQFFGPGTRLTVL.

This sequence joins TRBV10-3 and TRBJ2-7, with TRBD2 as a possible D gene (6 bases). Germline CDR1 and CDR2: ENHRY and SYGVKD. This CDR3 contains 14 residues. V lost 2 bases to trimming and J lost 7 bases, with 15 bases between them. The CDR3 loop is CAISEAGLAGEQYF. The CDR3 region has the DNA TGTGCCATCAGTGAGGCGGGACTCGCGGGGGAGCAGTACTTC.

J is TRBJ2-7 and V is TRBV10-3; possibly TRBD1 for D (7 bases). The germline V gene has CDR1 ENHRY and CDR2 SYGVKD. V lost 6 bases to trimming and J lost 3 bases, with 15 bases between them. This CDR3 has 14 residues. The CDR3 sequence is CAIREGQHFYEQYF. CDR3 nucleotides: TGTGCCATCAGGGAGGGACAGCATTTCTACGAGCAGTACTTC.

For the CDR3, the DNA is TGTGCCAGCAGCCAACAGCGGGGATTCGGGGAGCTGTTTTTT. This codes for CASSQQRGFGELFF. The chain has TRBV3-1 (or the pseudogene TRBV3-2) and TRBJ2-2; 7 bases match TRBD2. V shed 2 bases, J shed 7 bases, and the junction held 4 bases outside the gene matches. CDR1 is LGHDT and CDR2 is YNNKEL in the germline V gene (reference sequence). CDR3 length equals 14 residues.

This clone was counted only a few times. The chain couples TRBV10-3 to TRBJ1-2; the D is unclear. The CDR3 runs to 11 residues. The V gene lost 6 bases and the J gene lost 8 bases, with 10 bases spanning the gap. The germline V gene encodes CDR1 ENHRY and CDR2 SYGVKD. CDR3 nucleotides: TGTGCCATCAGGGCAGACGGGGGCTACACCTTC. It is translated as CAIRADGGYTF.

The CDR3 loop is CASRIRVAGGLYNEQFF. CDR3 nucleotides: TGTGCCAGTAGGATCCGGGTAGCGGGAGGACTCTACAATGAGCAGTTCTTC. The V and J genes are TRBV19 and TRBJ2-1; 10 bases align to TRBD2. V lost 6 bases and J lost 3; bases outside the gene matches: 11. Germline V gene sequence: CDR1 LNHDA, CDR2 SQIVND (reference sequence). This CDR3 spans 17 amino acids. The whole variable domain, filled in from reference TRBV19 and TRBJ2-1, reads DGGITQSPKYLFRKEGQNVTLSCEQNLNHDAMYWYRQDPGQGLRLIYYSQIVNDFQKGDIAEGYSVSREKKESFPLTVTSAQKNPTAFYLCASRIRVAGGLYNEQFFGPGTRLTVL.

This sequence joins TRBV5-1 and TRBJ2-3; D uncertain. CDR1 and CDR2 from the germline V gene are SGHRS and YFSETQ. CDR3 length: 15 amino acids. The V end was cut by 0 bases, the J end by 0 bases, with 8 bases between. The CDR3 nucleotides are TGCGCCAGCAGCTTGGCTCTATCTAGCACAGATACGCAGTATTTT. Its protein product is CASSLALSSTDTQYF. Drawing the rest from reference TRBV5-1 and TRBJ2-3, the complete variable domain is KAGVTQTPRYLIKTRGQQVTLSCSPISGHRSVSWYQQTPGQGLQFLFEYFSETQRNKGNFPGRFSGRQFSNSRSEMNVSTLELGDSALYLCASSLALSSTDTQYFGPGTRLTVL.

The chain recombines TRBV28 with TRBJ1-4, with D unresolved. CDR1 and CDR2 (germline): MDHEN, SYDVKM. This CDR3 contains 15 residues. The ends were cut back, 6 bases at V and 0 bases at J, with 11 bases in the middle. In DNA, the CDR3 is TGTGCCAGCAGCCCTTTCGGTGCAACTAATGAAAAACTGTTTTTT. Protein sequence: CASSPFGATNEKLFF.

This sequence joins TRBV6-4 and TRBJ1-5, with 12 bases identical to TRBD1. The trim removed 4 bases at V and 2 bases at J, leaving 15 bases unmatched. Per germline, CDR1 MRHNA and CDR2 SNTAGT. CDR3 size: 20 residues. This CDR3 is CASSVLPGQGARGGNQPQHF. DNA for the CDR3: TGTGCCAGCAGTGTTCTGCCGGGACAGGGGGCTCGAGGCGGCAATCAGCCCCAGCATTTT.

This clone has more than one count but fewer than ten. The chain joins TRBV7-2 to TRBJ2-3; 10 positions agree with TRBD2. In germline, CDR1 is SGHTA, CDR2 FQGNSA. This CDR3 has 16 amino acids. J lost 8 bases, V lost 5 bases, and 13 bases had no gene match. The CDR3 reads CASSQYRGTSAPTQYF. The CDR3 coding sequence is TGTGCCAGCAGCCAATATAGAGGGACTAGCGCTCCTACGCAGTATTTT. Based on the CDR3 plus reference TRBV7-2 and TRBJ2-3, the full variable domain is GAGVSQSPSNKVTEKGKDVELRCDPISGHTALYWYRQSLGQGLEFLIYFQGNSAPDKSGLPSDRFSAERTGGSVSTLTIQRTQQEDSAVYLCASSQYRGTSAPTQYFGPGTRLTVL.

This rearrangement joins TRBV9 to TRBJ2-3; D unclear. V lost 4 bases, J lost 0 bases, and 3 bases lay in between. The CDR3 spans 12 residues. CDR1 and CDR2 from the germline V gene are SGDLS and YYNGEE. The CDR3 DNA reads as TGTGCCAGCAGCCCTAGCACAGATACGCAGTATTTT. Amino acids: CASSPSTDTQYF.

V is TRBV2 and J is TRBJ2-7; TRBD2 agrees at 10 bases. Looked up from germline, CDR1 is SNHLY and CDR2 is FYNNEI. The V segment lost 6 bases and the J segment 2 bases; nucleotides outside the gene matches: 7. CDR3 length: 15 amino acids. CDR3 nucleotides: TGTGCCAGCAGGGGTAGCGGGGGGCGGACCTACGAGCAGTACTTC. It codes for CASRGSGGRTYEQYF. Together with reference TRBV2 and TRBJ2-7, the CDR3 gives the full variable domain: EPEVTQTPSHQVTQMGQEVILRCVPISNHLYFYWYRQILGQKVEFLVSFYNNEISEKSEIFDDQFSVERPDGSNFTLKIRSTKLEDSAMYFCASRGSGGRTYEQYFGPGTRLTVT.

Only one count was recorded for this clone. The rearrangement links TRBV4-1 to TRBJ1-4; D not resolved. V lost 4 bases and J lost 5, with 17 bases in between. The CDR3 contains 16 residues. Germline V gene data show CDR1 as MGHRA and CDR2 as YSYEKL. CDR3 sequence: CASSPKSPTLNEKLFF. CDR3 nucleotide sequence: TGCGCCAGCAGCCCGAAATCCCCGACACTGAATGAAAAACTGTTTTTT.

The rearrangement joins TRBV10-1 to TRBJ2-7; 8 positions agree with TRBD1. With V trimmed by 8 bases and J by 6 bases, 9 bases remained unmatched. Germline V lookup: CDR1 WNHNN, CDR2 SYGVQD (reference sequence). The CDR3 is made up of 13 amino acids. CDR3 nucleotide sequence: TGCGCCAGCGGGGGACAGGCTTTCGTCGAGCAGTACTTC. It is translated as CASGGQAFVEQYF.